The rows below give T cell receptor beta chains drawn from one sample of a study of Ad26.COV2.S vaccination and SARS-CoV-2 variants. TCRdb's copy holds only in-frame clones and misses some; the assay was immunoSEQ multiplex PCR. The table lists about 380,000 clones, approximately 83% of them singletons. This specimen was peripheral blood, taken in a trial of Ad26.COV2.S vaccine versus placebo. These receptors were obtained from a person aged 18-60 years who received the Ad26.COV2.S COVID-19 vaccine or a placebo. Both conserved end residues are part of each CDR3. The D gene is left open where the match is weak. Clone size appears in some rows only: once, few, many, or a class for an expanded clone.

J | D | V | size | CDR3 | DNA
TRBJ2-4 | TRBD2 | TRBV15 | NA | CATSRDSGTKNIQYF | TGTGCCACCAGCAGAGATAGCGGGACCAAAAACATTCAGTACTTC
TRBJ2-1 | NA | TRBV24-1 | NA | CATSDSDRYNEQFF | TGTGCCACCAGTGATTCAGACAGATACAATGAGCAGTTCTTC
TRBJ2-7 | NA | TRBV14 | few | CASSHGTLGYYEQYF | TGTGCCAGCAGCCACGGGACACTCGGTTACTACGAGCAGTACTTC
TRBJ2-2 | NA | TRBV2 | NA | CASSPGRPNTGELFF | TGTGCCAGCAGTCCGGGCCGCCCGAACACCGGGGAGCTGTTTTTT
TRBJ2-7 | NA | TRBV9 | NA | CASSPRPDVTPYYEQYF | TGTGCCAGCAGCCCCCGACCCGATGTAACTCCCTACTACGAGCAGTACTTC
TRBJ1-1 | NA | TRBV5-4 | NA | CASSLVGRGLSMNTEAFF | TGTGCCAGCAGCTTAGTGGGCAGGGGTTTGTCCATGAACACTGAAGCTTTCTTT
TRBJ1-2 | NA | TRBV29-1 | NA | CSVDGQITNYGYTF | TGCAGCGTTGATGGACAGATTACTAACTATGGCTACACCTTC
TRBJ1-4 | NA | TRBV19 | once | CASRNFPGRTNEKLFF | TGTGCCAGTAGGAACTTTCCGGGACGGACTAATGAAAAACTGTTTTTT
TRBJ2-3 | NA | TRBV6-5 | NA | CASASPSTDTQYF | TGTGCCAGCGCCAGCCCTAGCACAGATACGCAGTATTTT
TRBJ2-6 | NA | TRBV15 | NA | CATSRDKSGANVLTF | TGTGCCACCAGCAGAGACAAGAGTGGGGCCAACGTCCTGACTTTC
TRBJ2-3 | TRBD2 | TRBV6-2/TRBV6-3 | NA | CASSYGLAVTDTQYF | TGTGCCAGCAGTTACGGGCTAGCGGTTACAGATACGCAGTATTTT
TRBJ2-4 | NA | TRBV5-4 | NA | CASSLAGGSRAKNIQYF | TGTGCCAGCAGCTTGGCCGGGGGCAGCCGGGCCAAAAACATTCAGTACTTC
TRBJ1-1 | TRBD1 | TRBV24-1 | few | CATSETGATEAFF | TGTGCCACCAGTGAGACAGGGGCGACTGAAGCTTTCTTT
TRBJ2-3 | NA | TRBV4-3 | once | CASSQDGGRADTQYF | TGCGCCAGCAGCCAAGATGGGGGACGAGCAGATACGCAGTATTTT
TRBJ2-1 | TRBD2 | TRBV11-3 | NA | CASSRGGTRNLEQFF | TGTGCCAGCAGCCGCGGGGGAACTAGGAATCTTGAGCAGTTCTTC
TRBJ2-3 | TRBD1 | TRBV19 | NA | CASSIFGQGDTQYF | TGTGCCAGTAGTATTTTCGGACAGGGCGATACGCAGTATTTT
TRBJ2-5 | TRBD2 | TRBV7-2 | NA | CASSLIAGGPVETQYF | TGTGCCAGCAGCTTAATAGCGGGGGGGCCGGTGGAGACCCAGTACTTC
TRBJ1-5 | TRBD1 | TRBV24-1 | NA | CATSDWTGPRRQPQHF | TGTGCCACCAGTGATTGGACAGGCCCTCGGCGGCAGCCCCAGCATTTT
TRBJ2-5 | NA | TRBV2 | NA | CASRQGQETQYF | TGTGCCAGCAGGCAGGGCCAAGAGACCCAGTACTTC
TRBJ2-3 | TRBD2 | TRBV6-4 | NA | CASSDSGTSGTDTQYF | TGTGCCAGCAGTGACTCGGGGACTAGCGGGACAGATACGCAGTATTTT
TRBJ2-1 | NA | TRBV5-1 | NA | CASSLDQASISSYNEQFF | TGCGCCAGCAGCCTGGACCAAGCGAGCATTAGCTCCTACAATGAGCAGTTCTTC
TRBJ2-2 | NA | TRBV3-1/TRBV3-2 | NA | CASSQGDRRFYLTGELFF | TGTGCCAGCAGCCAAGGGGATAGGAGGTTTTACCTCACCGGGGAGCTGTTTTTT
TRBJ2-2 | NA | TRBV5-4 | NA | CASSPVGYGELFF | TGTGCCAGCAGCCCGGTGGGGTACGGGGAGCTGTTTTTT
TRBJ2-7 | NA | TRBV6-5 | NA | CATNPFGDSYEQYF | TGTGCCACCAATCCGTTCGGGGATTCCTACGAGCAGTACTTC
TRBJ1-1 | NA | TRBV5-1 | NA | CASWPMNWDTEAFF | TGCGCCAGCTGGCCAATGAACTGGGACACTGAAGCTTTCTTT
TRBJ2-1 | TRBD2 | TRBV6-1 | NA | CASSEASGLALSYEQFF | TGTGCCAGCAGTGAAGCCAGCGGACTAGCTCTGAGTTATGAGCAGTTCTTC
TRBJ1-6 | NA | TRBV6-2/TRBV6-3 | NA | CASSYGWGSYNSPLHF | TGTGCCAGCAGTTACGGATGGGGTTCCTATAATTCACCCCTCCACTTT
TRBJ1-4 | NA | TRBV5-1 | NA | CASSFQGSDEKLFF | TGCGCCAGCAGCTTTCAGGGGTCAGATGAAAAACTGTTTTTT
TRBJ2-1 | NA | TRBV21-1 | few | CASSKAKTSGRSASYNEQFF | TGTGCCAGCAGCAAAGCGAAAACTAGCGGGAGGTCCGCCTCCTACAATGAGCAGTTCTTC
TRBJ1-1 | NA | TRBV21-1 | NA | CASPSSHTEAFF | TGTGCCAGCCCCTCCAGCCACACTGAAGCTTTCTTT
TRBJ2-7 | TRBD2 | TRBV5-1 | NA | CASSLVTSGLGEQYF | TGCGCCAGCAGCTTGGTTACTAGCGGACTTGGGGAGCAGTACTTC
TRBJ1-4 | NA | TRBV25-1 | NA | CASAPQGGGEKLFF | TGTGCCAGCGCCCCCCAGGGCGGCGGGGAAAAACTGTTTTTT
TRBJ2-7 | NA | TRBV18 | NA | CASSPHPGPGAEQYF | TGTGCCAGCTCACCACATCCGGGCCCCGGAGCCGAGCAGTACTTC
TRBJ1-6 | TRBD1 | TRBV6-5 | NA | CASKKQGAGNSPLHF | TGTGCCAGCAAAAAACAGGGGGCAGGAAATTCACCCCTCCACTTT
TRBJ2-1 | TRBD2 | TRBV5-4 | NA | CASSLGGLAERGQFF | TGTGCCAGCAGCTTGGGCGGACTAGCGGAACGTGGGCAGTTCTTC
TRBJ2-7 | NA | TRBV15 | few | CATSRLPGTGLAYEQYF | TGTGCCACCAGCAGACTCCCAGGCACAGGGTTAGCCTACGAGCAGTACTTC
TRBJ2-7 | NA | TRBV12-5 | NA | CASGRGVYEQYF | TGTGCTAGTGGCAGGGGGGTCTACGAGCAGTACTTC